This T cell receptor (beta chain) was retrieved from a study of response to subunit inactivated influenza vaccine. CDR1 and CDR2 from the germline V gene are MDHEN and SYDVKM. CDR3 size: 14 residues. V lost 5 bases and J 4 bases, leaving 14 bases between the germline ends. This clonotype showed up just a few times. Its antigen is still unknown. General study results and limits: It was suggested by the authors that few new T cells are recruited by each seasonal influenza vaccination.

In TCRdb, the RT-PCR reads were re-called with MiXCR into one record per CDR3 protein. There are 280,000 or so distinct CDR3 sequences in the sample; roughly a fifth occur only once, and roughly a tenth lies in the top ten. The source material was PBMCs from blood, sampled 21 months after vaccination. This clonotype was obtained from a man in his fifties or sixties who received an inactivated influenza vaccine. The V and J genes are TRBV28 and TRBJ1-1; D is uncertain. Here the CDR3 DNA reads TGTGCCAGCAGTCTCCGTCCGCTCGGCACTGAAGCTTTCTTT. Its translation is CASSLRPLGTEAFF.